The source of this TCR beta chain is a study of Ad26.COV2.S vaccination and SARS-CoV-2 variants. Study-wide context: The authors gave Ad26.COV2.S intramuscularly, either once or twice 56 days apart. The study, taken as a whole, reports: Whether participants received vaccine or placebo, their non-spike TCR breadth was similar. Vaccine recipients showed a spike-specific TCR breadth that was higher than in placebo recipients.

Trimming pared 1 base from V and 2 bases from J, leaving 15 bases between. Germline lookup yields CDR1 SGHDN and CDR2 FVKESK. The CDR3 spans 16 residues. Only one count was recorded for this clone. Antigen unknown. Treatment here: about 20 received Ad26.COV2.S at low or high dose, single or two shots; several received placebo; per-sample allocation not given. Sampling was performed 63 days after the first vaccine or placebo injection. This adult donor, from Boston, was 18-55 years old. Repertoires were generated with immunoSEQ multiplex PCR, while TCRdb's copy carries only in-frame clones and drops some. The sample includes fewer than 400,000 clones, about 88% of them seen just once.

V is TRBV14 and J is TRBJ2-7; D might be TRBD1 (6 bases). This TCR came from a person aged 18-65 years who received the Ad26.COV2.S COVID-19 vaccine or a placebo. The sample was peripheral blood, taken in a trial of Ad26.COV2.S vaccine versus placebo. CDR3 bases: TGTGCCAGCAGCCAAGGGAGGTACCGGGACACCTACGAGCAGTACTTC. This sequence encodes CASSQGRYRDTYEQYF. Supplemented by reference TRBV14 and TRBJ2-7, the full variable domain reads EAGVTQFPSHSVIEKGQTVTLRCDPISGHDNLYWYRRVMGKEIKFLLHFVKESKQDESGMPNNRFLAERTGGTYSTLKVQPAELEDSGVYFCASSQGRYRDTYEQYFGPGTRLTVT.